The clone carrying this TCR beta chain occurred a few times. Its antigen is unknown. This sample is part of a study of blood T cells in healthy people across ages. Together with a sample-barcoded 5' primer, a J-beta primer mix was included in a second PCR lasting roughly 6 to 12 cycles. Template switching added a 12-random-nucleotide identifier to every cDNA molecule. TCRdb processed the 5' RACE reads anew with MiXCR; each CDR3 protein has one entry. The sample has 2 million or so distinct CDR3 sequences, about 50% seen once. Caucasian, healthy and from Russia, the donors were aged between 6 and 90. V gave up 2 bases and J gave up 5 bases, with 13 bases separating them. Germline V gene lookup returns CDR1 MDHEN and CDR2 SYDVKM. The CDR3 is 15 amino acids. General study points: Leaving the PBMCs unsorted stopped any conclusive comparison of naive versus antigen-experienced cells. Long-lived donors had more naive CD4+ cells and higher diversity than aged donors.

The receptor comes from a woman aged 40 to 50 in good health. Sequencing used blood. This chain connects TRBV28 to TRBJ1-5; unclear D gene. The CDR3 DNA reads TGTGCCAGCAGTTTAATCGCCGGATACGATCAGCCCCAGCATTTT. Protein product: CASSLIAGYDQPQHF.